The rows below give T cell receptor beta chains drawn from one sample of a study of blood T cell repertoires in COVID-19. Assay: immunoSEQ multiplex PCR; the TCRdb copy retains only in-frame clones and omits some. The table has 150,000 or so clones, 75% to 90% seen once. The sequenced sample consisted of peripheral blood. These receptors were taken from a middle-aged woman with acute or convalescent COVID-19. Both conserved end residues are part of each CDR3. Fields, in order: clone size, J gene, V gene, D gene, CDR3 DNA, CDR3 protein. D genes are given only for firm matches. Part of the rows lack a size; the others show once, few, many or a class for expanded clones.

clone_size: .; j_call: TRBJ2-7; v_call: TRBV6-1; d_call: .; cdr3_nt: TGTGCCAGCAGTGAATTCAGGGCCTACGAGCAGTACTTC; cdr3_aa: CASSEFRAYEQYF
clone_size: .; j_call: TRBJ2-1; v_call: TRBV6-5; d_call: .; cdr3_nt: TGTGCCAGCAGTTACGTGGGGCGTTCCTACAATGAGCAGTTCTTC; cdr3_aa: CASSYVGRSYNEQFF
clone_size: .; j_call: TRBJ1-5; v_call: TRBV6-6; d_call: TRBD1; cdr3_nt: TGTGCCAGCAGCTCGACCGGGACAGGGGCTACCCCTGGCAATCAGCCCCAGCATTTT; cdr3_aa: CASSSTGTGATPGNQPQHF
clone_size: .; j_call: TRBJ2-2; v_call: TRBV2; d_call: TRBD2; cdr3_nt: TGTGCCACACGAAGAACTAGCGGAAACACCGGGGAGCTGTTTTTT; cdr3_aa: CATRRTSGNTGELFF
clone_size: .; j_call: TRBJ2-7; v_call: TRBV5-6; d_call: .; cdr3_nt: TGTGCCAGCAGCTTTTCGAGACTACGTTCGGGGCAGTACTTC; cdr3_aa: CASSFSRLRSGQYF
clone_size: .; j_call: TRBJ2-3; v_call: TRBV11-3; d_call: .; cdr3_nt: TGTGCCAGCAGCCGCGCGCTAGGCGCAGATACGCAGTATTTT; cdr3_aa: CASSRALGADTQYF
clone_size: .; j_call: TRBJ1-6; v_call: TRBV5-1; d_call: TRBD1; cdr3_nt: TGCGCCAGCAGCTCCGACAGGGCAGATTCACCCCTCCACTTT; cdr3_aa: CASSSDRADSPLHF
clone_size: .; j_call: TRBJ2-3; v_call: TRBV29-1; d_call: TRBD2; cdr3_nt: TGCAGCGTTTCATACGGGGGGGTAACAGATACGCAGTATTTT; cdr3_aa: CSVSYGGVTDTQYF
clone_size: .; j_call: TRBJ2-2; v_call: TRBV7-9; d_call: TRBD2; cdr3_nt: TGTGCCAGCAGCGCCGCTAGCGGGGGTTACAACACCGGGGAGCTGTTTTTT; cdr3_aa: CASSAASGGYNTGELFF
clone_size: .; j_call: TRBJ2-1; v_call: TRBV3-1/TRBV3-2; d_call: TRBD2; cdr3_nt: TGTGCCAGCAGCCCAGGACTAGCGGCACCCAATGAGCAGTTCTTC; cdr3_aa: CASSPGLAAPNEQFF
clone_size: .; j_call: TRBJ2-1; v_call: TRBV19; d_call: TRBD1; cdr3_nt: TGTGCCAGCGGGACAGGGCTATACAATGAGCAGTTCTTC; cdr3_aa: CASGTGLYNEQFF
clone_size: .; j_call: TRBJ1-2; v_call: TRBV11-3; d_call: TRBD1; cdr3_nt: TGTGCCAGCAGCTTAGACCTGAGAGGGGGCATTTACTATGGCTACACCTTC; cdr3_aa: CASSLDLRGGIYYGYTF
clone_size: .; j_call: TRBJ1-2; v_call: TRBV6-5; d_call: .; cdr3_nt: TGTGCCAGCAGTCCGTCCGGACAGTTCTATGGCTACACCTTC; cdr3_aa: CASSPSGQFYGYTF
clone_size: .; j_call: TRBJ1-1; v_call: TRBV5-1; d_call: TRBD1; cdr3_nt: TGCGCCAGCAGCTTGGATATTTCTGGGACAGGGTTGAACACTGAAGCTTTCTTT; cdr3_aa: CASSLDISGTGLNTEAFF
clone_size: once; j_call: TRBJ2-1; v_call: TRBV19; d_call: TRBD2; cdr3_nt: TGTGCCAGTAGTATATGGTCCCCAAGCGGGGGGGTTAGTGAGCAGTTCTTC; cdr3_aa: CASSIWSPSGGVSEQFF
clone_size: .; j_call: TRBJ2-2; v_call: TRBV6-5; d_call: .; cdr3_nt: TGTGCCAGCAGTTCAGTACCCACCGGGGAGCTGTTTTTT; cdr3_aa: CASSSVPTGELFF
clone_size: .; j_call: TRBJ2-3; v_call: TRBV5-1; d_call: TRBD2; cdr3_nt: TGCGCCAGCAGCTCCGATGGAATAGCGGGAGATACGCAGTATTTT; cdr3_aa: CASSSDGIAGDTQYF
clone_size: .; j_call: TRBJ2-4; v_call: TRBV12-3/TRBV12-4; d_call: TRBD2; cdr3_nt: TGTGCCAGCCAAAGGGGAGGGTTCGACATTCAGTACTTC; cdr3_aa: CASQRGGFDIQYF
clone_size: .; j_call: TRBJ2-2; v_call: TRBV3-1/TRBV3-2; d_call: .; cdr3_nt: TGTGCCAGCGGAGACAGGTTCCGAACCACCGGGGAGCTGTTTTTT; cdr3_aa: CASGDRFRTTGELFF
clone_size: .; j_call: TRBJ2-2; v_call: TRBV2; d_call: TRBD1; cdr3_nt: TGTGCCAGCAGTGACCGACAGGGGAATGTAGCCGGGGAGCTGTTTTTT; cdr3_aa: CASSDRQGNVAGELFF
clone_size: .; j_call: TRBJ2-6; v_call: TRBV19; d_call: .; cdr3_nt: TGTGCCAGTAGTGAGTTGGTCACCAACGTCCTGACTTTC; cdr3_aa: CASSELVTNVLTF
clone_size: .; j_call: TRBJ1-2; v_call: TRBV18; d_call: .; cdr3_nt: TGTGCCAGCTCATCCGGACAGAACTATGGCTACACCTTC; cdr3_aa: CASSSGQNYGYTF
clone_size: .; j_call: TRBJ2-7; v_call: TRBV4-1; d_call: TRBD2; cdr3_nt: TGCGCCAGCAGCCACCTCACTAGCGGATCCTACGAGCAGTACTTC; cdr3_aa: CASSHLTSGSYEQYF
clone_size: .; j_call: TRBJ2-5; v_call: TRBV28; d_call: TRBD1; cdr3_nt: TGTGCCAGCAGATATACAGGGGGCCAAGAGACCCAGTACTTC; cdr3_aa: CASRYTGGQETQYF
clone_size: .; j_call: TRBJ1-5; v_call: TRBV5-1; d_call: TRBD1; cdr3_nt: TGCGCCAGCAGCCCACTCCCCTTCGCGGGACAGGGTTTAATTCAGCCCCAGCATTTT; cdr3_aa: CASSPLPFAGQGLIQPQHF
clone_size: .; j_call: TRBJ2-5; v_call: TRBV11-3; d_call: TRBD2; cdr3_nt: TGTGCCAGCAGCTTGCGGGAGGGGGGGCAGACCCAGTACTTC; cdr3_aa: CASSLREGGQTQYF
clone_size: .; j_call: TRBJ2-5; v_call: TRBV5-6; d_call: .; cdr3_nt: TGTGCCAGCAGCTTGGGCACAGGCCCCGTTGCGGCCCAGTACTTC; cdr3_aa: CASSLGTGPVAAQYF
clone_size: .; j_call: TRBJ1-1; v_call: TRBV19; d_call: .; cdr3_nt: TGTGCCAGTAGTATGGGCAGTCACACTGAAGCTTTCTTT; cdr3_aa: CASSMGSHTEAFF
clone_size: .; j_call: TRBJ2-2; v_call: TRBV6-2/TRBV6-3; d_call: TRBD2; cdr3_nt: TGTGCCAGCAGTTACCAACCGGGACTAGGGAACACCGGGGAGCTGTTTTTT; cdr3_aa: CASSYQPGLGNTGELFF
clone_size: .; j_call: TRBJ1-3; v_call: TRBV5-1; d_call: TRBD1; cdr3_nt: TGCGCCAGCAAATACGGACAGGGAAATGGAAACACCATATATTTT; cdr3_aa: CASKYGQGNGNTIYF
clone_size: .; j_call: TRBJ1-1; v_call: TRBV5-1; d_call: TRBD1; cdr3_nt: TGCGCCAGCAGCTTGGGGACAGGGACTTCGAACACTGAAGCTTTCTTT; cdr3_aa: CASSLGTGTSNTEAFF
clone_size: .; j_call: TRBJ1-5; v_call: TRBV3-1/TRBV3-2; d_call: TRBD1; cdr3_nt: TGTGCCAGCAGCCAATCGTCGGGACAGGGATGGTATAGCAATCAGCCCCAGCATTTT; cdr3_aa: CASSQSSGQGWYSNQPQHF